The 18 T cell receptor beta chains listed next were all sequenced from one sample in a study of CD8 T cells in Susac syndrome. Reverse transcription of roughly 0.5 to 1 ug RNA was performed with random hexamers. MiXCR was run by TCRdb on the immunoSEQ multiplex PCR reads, yielding one entry per CDR3 protein. The profile shows about 130,000 distinct CDR3 sequences, more than 75% of them singletons. Sequencing was carried out using CD8+ T cells from PBMCs. These receptors all come from a human donor with multiple sclerosis.

The rearrangement joins TRBV29-1 to TRBJ2-1; D ambiguous. V shed 1 base and J shed 10 bases, with 8 bases lying between them. The CDR3 sequence is 11 residues long. Looked up from germline, CDR1 is SQVTM and CDR2 is ANQGSEA. The CDR3 nucleotides read TGCAGCGTTGAAGCCGTTACGGAGCAGTTCTTC. Its protein is CSVEAVTEQFF.

The chain employs TRBV6-6 and TRBJ2-1, with D possibly being TRBD1 or TRBD2 (5 bases each). This CDR3 spans 16 amino acids. Trimming left V 2 bases short and J 3 bases short, with 14 bases between. Germline loops: CDR1 MNHNY, CDR2 SVGAGI (reference sequence). The CDR3 here is CASSYNPAGSYNEQFF. The CDR3 DNA sequence: TGTGCCAGCAGTTACAACCCGGCAGGGAGCTACAATGAGCAGTTCTTC.

This chain joins TRBV19 and TRBJ2-7, with a weak D call TRBD1 (6 bases). The V gene lost 3 bases and the J gene lost 2 bases, with 8 bases spanning the gap. This CDR3 is built from 13 residues. CDR1 is LNHDA and CDR2 is SQIVND in the germline V gene (reference sequence). CDR3 nucleotides: TGTGCCAGTAGTATTGGGACAACCTACGAGCAGTACTTC. It is translated as CASSIGTTYEQYF.

The table lists this clonotype with a count of one. The rearrangement uses TRBV30 and TRBJ2-7; weak D call: TRBD2 (6 bases). Trimming pared 5 bases from V and 0 bases from J, leaving 14 bases between. Germline assignment: CDR1 GTSNPN and CDR2 SVGIG (reference sequence). The CDR3 runs to 14 residues. CDR3 protein: CAWDGTSSSYEQYF. In DNA, the CDR3 is TGTGCCTGGGACGGGACTTCCAGCTCCTACGAGCAGTACTTC.

This chain uses TRBV27 with TRBJ1-5; D might be TRBD1 (6 bases). The CDR3 runs 13 residues. The V end lost 10 bases, the J end lost 7 bases, and 17 bases lay between the germline ends. Germline assignment: CDR1 MNHEY and CDR2 SMNVEV (reference sequence). CDR3 sequence reads: CATRGGKNQPQHF. CDR3 nucleotides: TGTGCCACCCGAGGGGGTAAGAACCAGCCCCAGCATTTT.

This chain connects TRBV27 to TRBJ2-1, with TRBD2 as a possible D gene (5 bases). The V gene lost 5 bases and the J gene lost 0 bases, with 17 bases spanning the gap. The CDR3 has 17 amino acids. Germline loops: CDR1 MNHEY, CDR2 SMNVEV (reference sequence). CDR3 in DNA: TGTGCCAGCAGTACTCAGGCTTTGGGGAGCTCCTACAATGAGCAGTTCTTC. Its translation is CASSTQALGSSYNEQFF.

V gene TRBV4-3 combines with J gene TRBJ2-7, with no clear D. The CDR3 extends over 14 amino acids. V was clipped by 1 base and J by 5 bases, with 12 bases between them. Germline V gene sequence: CDR1 LGHNA, CDR2 YSLEER. CDR3 residues: CASSQVRGPHEQYF. DNA for the CDR3: TGCGCCAGCAGCCAAGTACGTGGGCCCCACGAGCAGTACTTC.

This clonotype came up a few times. V gene TRBV6-2 or TRBV6-3 combines with J gene TRBJ2-1; D possibly corresponds to TRBD2 (5 bases). V was shortened by 2 bases and J by 6 bases, with 5 bases between the two germline ends. CDR3 length: 12 residues. Germline assignment: CDR1 MNHEY and CDR2 SVGEGT. CDR3 nucleotides: TGTGCCAGCAGTTACGGGAGCAATGAGCAGTTCTTC. Residues: CASSYGSNEQFF.

The J gene is TRBJ2-3, the V gene TRBV27; D is ambiguous. Trimming removed 7 bases at V and 7 bases at J, with 9 bases between. CDR1 is MNHEY, CDR2 SMNVEV, per germline (reference sequence). The CDR3 has 11 residues. The CDR3 region has the DNA TGTGCCAGCACCAACGGTAATACGCAGTATTTT. This sequence encodes CASTNGNTQYF.

This clonotype was recorded only once. The chain carries TRBV14 and TRBJ2-1; D unresolved. The germline gives CDR1 SGHDN, CDR2 FVKESK. There are 14 residues in the CDR3. V lost 4 bases and J lost 2, with 9 bases in between. CDR3 coding DNA: TGTGCCAGCAGCCGCCGGCTTACCTACAATGAGCAGTTCTTC. Protein product: CASSRRLTYNEQFF.

The genes are TRBV25-1 and TRBJ1-2, with D uncertain. The CDR3 totals 12 residues. V lost 6 bases and J 8 bases, leaving 13 bases between the germline ends. Germline loops: CDR1 MGHDK, CDR2 SYGVNS. The CDR3 region has the DNA TGTGCCAGCAGGGTAGGACCGCGAGGCTACACCTTC. It specifies CASRVGPRGYTF.

The rearrangement uses TRBV30 and TRBJ2-4; the D gene is possibly TRBD1 (6 bases). This CDR3 is 12 amino acids long. Trimming stripped 1 base from V and 10 bases from J, with 11 bases between. Looked up from germline, CDR1 is GTSNPN and CDR2 is SVGIG (reference sequence). The CDR3 coding sequence is TGTGCCTGGAGTGGACAGGACTGGATTCAGTACTTC. Protein sequence: CAWSGQDWIQYF.

The chain carries TRBV29-1 and TRBJ2-7, with D hard to call. V lost 7 bases, J lost 2 bases, and 9 bases lay in between. The germline gives CDR1 SQVTM, CDR2 ANQGSEA. The CDR3 is made up of 11 amino acids. The CDR3 loop reads CSANTAYEQYF. CDR3 bases: TGCAGCGCTAATACCGCCTACGAGCAGTACTTC.

The V and J genes are TRBV27 and TRBJ2-1; TRBD2 matches 7 bases. Germline CDR1 and CDR2: MNHEY and SMNVEV (reference sequence). V was clipped by 10 bases and J by 6 bases; unmatched bases: 6. This CDR3 region has 12 residues. The CDR3 DNA is TGTGCCACCCGGACTAGGGCCAATGAGCAGTTCTTC. Encoded protein: CATRTRANEQFF.

This chain uses TRBV11-2 with TRBJ2-6; no definite D call. Trimming removed 2 bases from V and 2 bases from J, with 4 bases in between. Germline CDR1 is SGHAT and CDR2 is FQNNGV. CDR3 length equals 14 residues. The CDR3 DNA reads TGTGCCAGCAGCTTAATAACTGGGGCCAACGTCCTGACTTTC. Translated: CASSLITGANVLTF.

This sequence joins TRBV24-1 and TRBJ2-7; the match to TRBD1 covers 10 bases. Germline V gene lookup returns CDR1 KGHDR and CDR2 SFDVKD. This CDR3 is 15 amino acids long. Germline trimming cut 3 bases from V and 5 bases from J; bases unmatched to any gene: 6. The CDR3 region has the DNA TGTGCCACCAGTGATCTACCGGGACAGGGGAACGAGCAGTACTTC. Protein sequence: CATSDLPGQGNEQYF.

The chain recombines TRBV10-2 with TRBJ2-7; D not resolved. There are 10 residues in the CDR3. Germline V lookup: CDR1 WSHSY, CDR2 SAAADI. The V end lost 7 bases, the J end lost 4 bases, and 5 bases lay between the germline ends. This CDR3 reads CASMGYEQYF. CDR3 sequence (DNA): TGCGCCAGCATGGGTTACGAGCAGTACTTC.

This CDR3 reads CASSSSLYPFNEQFF. CDR3 in DNA: TGTGCCAGCAGCTCGTCCCTCTACCCCTTCAATGAGCAGTTCTTC. The chain joins TRBV7-9 to TRBJ2-1; D is unclear. Germline assignment: CDR1 SEHNR and CDR2 FQNEAQ (reference sequence). The CDR3 contains 15 residues. Trimming took 4 bases from V and 6 from J, leaving 16 bases between them.